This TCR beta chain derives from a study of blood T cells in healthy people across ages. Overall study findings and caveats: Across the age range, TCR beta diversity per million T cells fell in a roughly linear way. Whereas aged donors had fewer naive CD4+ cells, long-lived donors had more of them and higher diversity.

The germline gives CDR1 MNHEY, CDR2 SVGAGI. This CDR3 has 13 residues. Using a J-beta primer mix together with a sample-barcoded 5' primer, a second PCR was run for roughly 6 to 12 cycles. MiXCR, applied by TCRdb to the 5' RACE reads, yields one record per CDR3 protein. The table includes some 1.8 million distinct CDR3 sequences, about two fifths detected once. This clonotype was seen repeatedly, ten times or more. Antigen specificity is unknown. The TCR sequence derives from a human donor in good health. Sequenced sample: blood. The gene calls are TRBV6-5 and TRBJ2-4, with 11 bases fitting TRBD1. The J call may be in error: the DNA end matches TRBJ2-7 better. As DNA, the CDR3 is TGTGCCAGCAGGGGGACAGGGGGCTACGAGCAGTACTTC. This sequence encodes CASRGTGGYEQYF.